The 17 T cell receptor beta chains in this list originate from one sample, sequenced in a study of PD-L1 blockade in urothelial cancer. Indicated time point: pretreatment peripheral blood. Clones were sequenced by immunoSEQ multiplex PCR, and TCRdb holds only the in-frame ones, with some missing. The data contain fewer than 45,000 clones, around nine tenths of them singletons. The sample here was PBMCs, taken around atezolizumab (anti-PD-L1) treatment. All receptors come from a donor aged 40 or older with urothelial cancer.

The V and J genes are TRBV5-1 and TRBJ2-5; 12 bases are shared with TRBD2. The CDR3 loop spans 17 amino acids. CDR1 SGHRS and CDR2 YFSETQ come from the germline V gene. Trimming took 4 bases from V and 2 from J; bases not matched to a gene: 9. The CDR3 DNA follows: TGCGCCAGCAGCCCCTCGGCTACTAGCGGGAGGCAAGAGACCCAGTACTTC. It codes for CASSPSATSGRQETQYF.

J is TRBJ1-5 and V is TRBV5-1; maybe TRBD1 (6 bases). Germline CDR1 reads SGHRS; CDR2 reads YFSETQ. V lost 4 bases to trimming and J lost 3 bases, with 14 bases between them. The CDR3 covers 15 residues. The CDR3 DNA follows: TGCGCCAGCAGCCCCGACGGACAGACCAATCAGCCCCAGCATTTT. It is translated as CASSPDGQTNQPQHF.

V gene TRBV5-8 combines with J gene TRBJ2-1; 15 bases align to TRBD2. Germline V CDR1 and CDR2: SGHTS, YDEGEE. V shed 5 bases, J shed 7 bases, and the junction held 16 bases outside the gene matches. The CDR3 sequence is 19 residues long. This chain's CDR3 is CASSRTGTSGRWRLNEQFF. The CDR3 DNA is TGTGCCAGCAGTAGGACCGGGACTAGCGGGAGGTGGAGGTTAAATGAGCAGTTCTTC.

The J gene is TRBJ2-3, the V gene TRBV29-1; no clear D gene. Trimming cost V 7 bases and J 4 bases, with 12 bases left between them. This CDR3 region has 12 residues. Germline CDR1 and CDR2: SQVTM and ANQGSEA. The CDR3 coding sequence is TGCAGCGAAGGAGACGGGTCAGATACGCAGTATTTT. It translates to CSEGDGSDTQYF.

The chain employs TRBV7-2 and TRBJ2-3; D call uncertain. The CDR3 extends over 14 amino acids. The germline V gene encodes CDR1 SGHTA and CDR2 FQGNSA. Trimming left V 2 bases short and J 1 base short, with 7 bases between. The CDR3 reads CASSLTYRTDTQYF. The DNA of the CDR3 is TGTGCCAGCAGCTTAACTTACCGCACAGATACGCAGTATTTT.

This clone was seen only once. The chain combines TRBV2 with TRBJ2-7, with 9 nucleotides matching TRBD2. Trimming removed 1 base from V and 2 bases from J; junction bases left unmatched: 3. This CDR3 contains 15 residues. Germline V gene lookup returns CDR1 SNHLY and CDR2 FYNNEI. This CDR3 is CASSEVAGGPYEQYF. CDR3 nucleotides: TGTGCCAGCAGTGAAGTTGCGGGAGGGCCCTACGAGCAGTACTTC.

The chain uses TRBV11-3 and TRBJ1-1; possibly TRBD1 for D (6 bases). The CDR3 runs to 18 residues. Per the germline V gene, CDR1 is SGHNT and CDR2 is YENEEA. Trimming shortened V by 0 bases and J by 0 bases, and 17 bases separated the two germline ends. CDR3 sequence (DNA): TGTGCCAGCAGCTTAGATCAGTCCGGGACAAGCGTGAACACTGAAGCTTTCTTT. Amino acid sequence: CASSLDQSGTSVNTEAFF.

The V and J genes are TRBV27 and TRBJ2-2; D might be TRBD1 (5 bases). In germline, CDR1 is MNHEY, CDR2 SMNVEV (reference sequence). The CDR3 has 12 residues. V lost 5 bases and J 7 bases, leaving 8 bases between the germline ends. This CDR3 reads CASSPQGGELFF. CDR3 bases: TGTGCCAGCAGTCCCCAGGGCGGGGAGCTGTTTTTT.

This chain's CDR3 is CASSPREGPYEQYF. DNA for the CDR3: TGTGCCAGCAGCCCCCGCGAGGGTCCCTACGAGCAGTACTTC. The chain has TRBV7-2 and TRBJ2-7; D possibly corresponds to TRBD2 (5 bases). The germline gives CDR1 SGHTA, CDR2 FQGNSA. This CDR3 has 14 amino acids. With 5 bases removed from V and 2 bases from J, the gap between germline ends came to 13 bases.

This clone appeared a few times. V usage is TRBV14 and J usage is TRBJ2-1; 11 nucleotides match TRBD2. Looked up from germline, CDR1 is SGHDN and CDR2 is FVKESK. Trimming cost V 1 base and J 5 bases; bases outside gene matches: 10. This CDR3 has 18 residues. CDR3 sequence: CASSQAWGGTSGNNEQFF. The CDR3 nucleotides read TGTGCCAGCAGCCAAGCATGGGGGGGGACTAGCGGCAACAATGAGCAGTTCTTC.

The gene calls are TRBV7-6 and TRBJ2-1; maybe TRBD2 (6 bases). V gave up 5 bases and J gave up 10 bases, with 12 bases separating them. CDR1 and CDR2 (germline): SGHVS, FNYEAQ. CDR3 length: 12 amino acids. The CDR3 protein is CASSPPRGEQFF. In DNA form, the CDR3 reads TGTGCCAGCAGCCCCCCCCGGGGGGAGCAGTTCTTC.

The CDR3: CASSDSGSEQFF. CDR3 coding DNA: TGTGCCAGCAGTGATAGCGGGAGTGAGCAGTTCTTC. V and J are TRBV5-6 and TRBJ2-1, with 9 bases matching TRBD2. Germline lookup yields CDR1 SGHDT and CDR2 YYEEEE. The CDR3 length is 12 residues. J lost 9 bases, V lost 5 bases, and 3 bases had no gene match.

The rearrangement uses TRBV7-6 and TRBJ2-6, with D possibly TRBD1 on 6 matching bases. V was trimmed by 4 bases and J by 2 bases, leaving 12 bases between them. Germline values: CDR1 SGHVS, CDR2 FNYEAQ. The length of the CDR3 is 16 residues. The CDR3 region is CASSSMAGAGANVLTF. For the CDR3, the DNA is TGTGCCAGCAGCTCAATGGCAGGGGCTGGGGCCAACGTCCTGACTTTC.

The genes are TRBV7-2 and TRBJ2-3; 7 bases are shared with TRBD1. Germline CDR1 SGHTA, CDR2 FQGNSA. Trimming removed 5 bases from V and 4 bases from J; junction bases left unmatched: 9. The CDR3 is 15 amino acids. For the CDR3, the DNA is TGTGCCAGCAGCCTAGGGGGCGAAACCCCAGATACGCAGTATTTT. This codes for CASSLGGETPDTQYF.

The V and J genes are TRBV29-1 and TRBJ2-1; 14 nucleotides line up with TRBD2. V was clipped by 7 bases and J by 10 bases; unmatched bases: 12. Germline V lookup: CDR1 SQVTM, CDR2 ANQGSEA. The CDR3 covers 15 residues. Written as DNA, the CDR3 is TGCAGCGCGTTGGGGGGACTAGCGGGAGTGCGGGAGCAGTTCTTC. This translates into CSALGGLAGVREQFF.

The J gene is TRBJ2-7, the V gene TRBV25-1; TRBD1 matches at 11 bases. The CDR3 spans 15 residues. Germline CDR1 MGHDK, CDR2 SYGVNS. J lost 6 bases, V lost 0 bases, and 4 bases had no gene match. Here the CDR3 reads CASSEYPDRGREQYF. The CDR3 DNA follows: TGTGCCAGCAGTGAATACCCGGACAGGGGGCGCGAGCAGTACTTC.

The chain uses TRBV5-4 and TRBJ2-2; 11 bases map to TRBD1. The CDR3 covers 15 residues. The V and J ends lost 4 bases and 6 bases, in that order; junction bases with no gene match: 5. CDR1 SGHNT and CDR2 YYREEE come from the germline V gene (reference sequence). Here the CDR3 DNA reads TGTGCCAGCAGCACCGGACAGGGGGCCCCCGGGGAGCTGTTTTTT. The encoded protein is CASSTGQGAPGELFF. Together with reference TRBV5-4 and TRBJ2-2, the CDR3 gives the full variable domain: ETGVTQSPTHLIKTRGQQVTLRCSSQSGHNTVSWYQQALGQGPQFIFQYYREEENGRGNFPPRFSGLQFPNYSSELNVNALELDDSALYLCASSTGQGAPGELFFGEGSRLTVL.